This entry is about one T cell receptor (beta chain). Antigen unknown. The CDR3 has 14 amino acids. The V gene's germline CDR1 is SEHNR and CDR2 FQNEAQ (reference sequence). V was trimmed by 3 bases and J by 0 bases, leaving 7 bases between them. BIOMED2 TRB-A/B primer pools were used in multiplex TRB PCR. In TCRdb, the multiplex PCR reads were re-called with MiXCR into one record per CDR3 protein. Of more than 15,000 distinct CDR3 sequences detected, 27% appear once; the ten largest clones hold about 3.1%. These data come from a study of T and B cells in COVID-19 patients. Findings and limits, study-wide: Clonality of TRB repertoires was high in active COVID-19; recovery brought above-healthy diversity and richness. Patients with COVID-19 reportedly showed strongly skewed T cell receptor beta variable and joining gene usage.

TRB was amplified from around 250-500 ng of blood genomic DNA. The chain uses TRBV7-9 and TRBJ2-3; perhaps TRBD2 as D (6 bases). The material sequenced was blood. The receptor's source is a human donor who had recovered from COVID-19. CDR3 protein: CASSFGLSTDTQYF. The CDR3 nucleotides are TGTGCCAGCAGCTTCGGACTAAGCACAGATACGCAGTATTTT.